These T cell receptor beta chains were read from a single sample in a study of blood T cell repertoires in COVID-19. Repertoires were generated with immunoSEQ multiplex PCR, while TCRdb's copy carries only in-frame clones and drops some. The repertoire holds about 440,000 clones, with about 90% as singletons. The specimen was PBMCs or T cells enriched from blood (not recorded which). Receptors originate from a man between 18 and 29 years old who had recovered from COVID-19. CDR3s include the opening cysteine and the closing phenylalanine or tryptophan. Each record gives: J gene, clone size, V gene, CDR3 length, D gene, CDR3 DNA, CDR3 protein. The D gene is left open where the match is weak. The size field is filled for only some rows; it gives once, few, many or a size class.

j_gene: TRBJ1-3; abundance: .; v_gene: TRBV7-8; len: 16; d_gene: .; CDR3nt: TGTGCCAGCAGCCAGAGGGACACGAGCTCTGGAAACACCATATATTTT; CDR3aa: CASSQRDTSSGNTIYF
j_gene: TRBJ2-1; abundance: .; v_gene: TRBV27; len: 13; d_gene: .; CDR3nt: TGTGCCAGCAGTTTAACACTAAACAATGAGCAGTTCTTC; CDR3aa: CASSLTLNNEQFF
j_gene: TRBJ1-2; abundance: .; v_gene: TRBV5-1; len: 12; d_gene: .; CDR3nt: TGCGCCAGCAGCGCTAACGGGGATGGCTACACCTTC; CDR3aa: CASSANGDGYTF
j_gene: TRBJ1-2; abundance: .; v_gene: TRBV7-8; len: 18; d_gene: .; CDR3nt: TGTGCCAGCAGCTTAGAGAGTGGGGGCGACCCCGAGAGCTATGGCTACACCTTC; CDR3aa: CASSLESGGDPESYGYTF
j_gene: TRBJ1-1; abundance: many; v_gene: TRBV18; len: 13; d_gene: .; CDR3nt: TGTGCCAGCTCACAGGGGATGAACACTGAAGCTTTCTTT; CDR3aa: CASSQGMNTEAFF
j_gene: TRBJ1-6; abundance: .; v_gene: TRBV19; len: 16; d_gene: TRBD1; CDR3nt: TGTGCCAGTAGCACAACCGGGACAGGTTATAATTCACCCCTCCACTTT; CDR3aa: CASSTTGTGYNSPLHF
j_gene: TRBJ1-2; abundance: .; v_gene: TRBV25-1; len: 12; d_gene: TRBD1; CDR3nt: TGTGCCAGCAGCACAGGGGGCTATGGCTACACCTTC; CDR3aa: CASSTGGYGYTF
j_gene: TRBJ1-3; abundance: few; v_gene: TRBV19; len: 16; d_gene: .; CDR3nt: TGTGCCACCGAAGACAGCGAAGTGCTCTCTGGAAACACCATATATTTT; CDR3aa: CATEDSEVLSGNTIYF
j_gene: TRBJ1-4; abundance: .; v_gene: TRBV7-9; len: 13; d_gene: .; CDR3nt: TGTGCCAGCAGCTTAGTGCAGGGCGAAAAACTGTTTTTT; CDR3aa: CASSLVQGEKLFF
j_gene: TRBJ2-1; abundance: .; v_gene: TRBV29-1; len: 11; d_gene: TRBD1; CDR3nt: TGCAGCGTTGAAACAGGGGAGGAGCAGTTCTTC; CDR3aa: CSVETGEEQFF
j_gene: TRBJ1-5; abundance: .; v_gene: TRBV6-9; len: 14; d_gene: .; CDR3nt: TGTGCCAGCAGTTATAACAGGGTAGGGCAGCCCCAGCATTTT; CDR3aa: CASSYNRVGQPQHF
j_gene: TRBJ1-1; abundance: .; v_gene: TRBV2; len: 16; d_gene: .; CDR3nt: TGTGCCAGCAGTGGATACAGCATCAACATGAACACTGAAGCTTTCTTT; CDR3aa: CASSGYSINMNTEAFF
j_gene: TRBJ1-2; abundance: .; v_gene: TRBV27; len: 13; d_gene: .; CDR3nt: TGTGCCAGCAGTTTGCGACAGAACTATGGCTACACCTTC; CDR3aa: CASSLRQNYGYTF
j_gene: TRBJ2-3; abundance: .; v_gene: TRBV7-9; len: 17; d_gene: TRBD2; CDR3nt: TGTGCCAGCAGCTTAGCCCGGACTAGTCCCGAGACAGATACGCAGTATTTT; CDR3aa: CASSLARTSPETDTQYF
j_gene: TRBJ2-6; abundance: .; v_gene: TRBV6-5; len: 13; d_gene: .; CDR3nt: TGTGCCAGCAGCGTCTCTGGGGCCAACGTCCTGACTTTC; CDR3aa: CASSVSGANVLTF
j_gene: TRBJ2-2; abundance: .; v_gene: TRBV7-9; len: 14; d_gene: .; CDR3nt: TGTGCCAGCATGGAGACAGGAGTAACCGGGGAGCTGTTTTTT; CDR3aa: CASMETGVTGELFF
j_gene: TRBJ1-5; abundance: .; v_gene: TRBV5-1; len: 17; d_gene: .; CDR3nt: TGCGCCAGCCTAGTCCGTCCCCGGTGGTATAGCAATCAGCCCCAGCATTTT; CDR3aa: CASLVRPRWYSNQPQHF
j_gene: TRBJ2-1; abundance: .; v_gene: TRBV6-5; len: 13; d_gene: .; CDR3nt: TGTGCCGTGCAGGGTAGCCTCGACAATGAGCAGTTCTTC; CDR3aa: CAVQGSLDNEQFF
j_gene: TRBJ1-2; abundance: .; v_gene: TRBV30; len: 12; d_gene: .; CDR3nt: TGTGCCTGGAGTCCCCACAGGGATGGCTACACCTTC; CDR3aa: CAWSPHRDGYTF
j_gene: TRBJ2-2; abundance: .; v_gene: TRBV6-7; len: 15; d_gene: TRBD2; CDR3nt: TGTGCCAGTTATAGCGGGGGGGAGAACACCGGGGAGCTGTTTTTT; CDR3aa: CASYSGGENTGELFF